This TCR beta chain came from a study of blood T cell repertoires in COVID-19. Across the whole study: PBMCs, B-cell-depleted T cells, or T cells were the source of the cDNA or gDNA that made up the material.

The table came from immunoSEQ multiplex PCR; TCRdb's copy has only in-frame clones and leaves some out. Among under 60,000 clones listed, about four fifths were seen once. This CDR3 comprises 13 residues. V lost 8 bases to trimming and J lost 7 bases, with 18 bases between them. Germline CDR1 reads LNHDA; CDR2 reads SQIVND (reference sequence). This chain joins TRBV19 and TRBJ2-7, with D perhaps matching TRBD1 (5 bases). Material for sequencing was peripheral blood. The sequence came from a human donor in a cohort sampled during active COVID-19. The CDR3 protein is CASSDIRQGEQYF. The CDR3 DNA reads TGTGCCAGTTCCGACATTAGGCAGGGTGAGCAGTACTTC. Together with reference TRBV19 and TRBJ2-7, the CDR3 gives the full variable domain: DGGITQSPKYLFRKEGQNVTLSCEQNLNHDAMYWYRQDPGQGLRLIYYSQIVNDFQKGDIAEGYSVSREKKESFPLTVTSAQKNPTAFYLCASSDIRQGEQYFGPGTRLTVT.